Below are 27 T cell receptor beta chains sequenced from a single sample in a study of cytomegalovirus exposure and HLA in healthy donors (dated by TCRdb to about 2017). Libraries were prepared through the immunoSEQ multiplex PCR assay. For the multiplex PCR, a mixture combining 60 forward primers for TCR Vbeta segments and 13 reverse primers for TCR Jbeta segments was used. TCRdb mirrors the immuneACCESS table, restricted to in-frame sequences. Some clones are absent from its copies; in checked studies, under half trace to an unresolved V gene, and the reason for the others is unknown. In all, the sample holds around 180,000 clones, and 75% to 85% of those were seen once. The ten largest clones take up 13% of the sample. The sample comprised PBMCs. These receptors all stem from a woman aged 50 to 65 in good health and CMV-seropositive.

CDR3 loop: CASSVTGGSAEAFF. CDR3 bases: TGTGCCAGTAGTGTTACAGGGGGCAGCGCTGAAGCTTTCTTT. The chain links TRBV19 to TRBJ1-1; 9 positions agree with TRBD1. After removal of 5 bases from V and 6 bases from J, the junction contained 7 bases not matched to a gene. The germline V gene has CDR1 LNHDA and CDR2 SQIVND (reference sequence). The CDR3 is 14 amino acids.

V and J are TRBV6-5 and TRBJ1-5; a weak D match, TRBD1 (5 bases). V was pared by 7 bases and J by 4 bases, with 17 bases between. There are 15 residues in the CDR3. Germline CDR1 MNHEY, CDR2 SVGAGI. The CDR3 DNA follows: TGTGCCAGCACGAAAAAGGGTAGGGGAAATCAGCCCCAGCATTTT. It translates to CASTKKGRGNQPQHF.

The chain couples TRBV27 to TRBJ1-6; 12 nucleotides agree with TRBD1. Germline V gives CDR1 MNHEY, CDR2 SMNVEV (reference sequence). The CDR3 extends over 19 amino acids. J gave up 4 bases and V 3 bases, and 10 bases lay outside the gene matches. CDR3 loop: CASSFLGTGGIPYNSPLHF. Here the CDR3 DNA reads TGTGCCAGCAGTTTTTTGGGGACAGGGGGCATCCCTTATAATTCACCCCTCCACTTT.

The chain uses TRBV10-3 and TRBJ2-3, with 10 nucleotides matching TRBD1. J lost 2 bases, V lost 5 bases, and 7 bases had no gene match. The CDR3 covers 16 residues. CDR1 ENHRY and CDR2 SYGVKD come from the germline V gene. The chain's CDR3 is CAISSRDRGNTDTQYF. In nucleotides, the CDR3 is TGTGCCATCAGTTCACGGGACAGGGGAAACACAGATACGCAGTATTTT.

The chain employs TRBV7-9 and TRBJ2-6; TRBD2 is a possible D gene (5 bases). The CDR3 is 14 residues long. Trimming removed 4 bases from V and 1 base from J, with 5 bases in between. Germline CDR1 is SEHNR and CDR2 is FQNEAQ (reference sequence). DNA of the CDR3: TGTGCCAGCAGCTGGACTTCTGGGGCCAACGTCCTGACTTTC. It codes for CASSWTSGANVLTF. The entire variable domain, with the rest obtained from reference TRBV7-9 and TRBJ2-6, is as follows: DTGVSQNPRHKITKRGQNVTFRCDPISEHNRLYWYRQTLGQGPEFLTYFQNEAQLEKSRLLSDRFSAERPKGSFSTLEIQRTEQGDSAMYLCASSWTSGANVLTFGAGSRLTVL.

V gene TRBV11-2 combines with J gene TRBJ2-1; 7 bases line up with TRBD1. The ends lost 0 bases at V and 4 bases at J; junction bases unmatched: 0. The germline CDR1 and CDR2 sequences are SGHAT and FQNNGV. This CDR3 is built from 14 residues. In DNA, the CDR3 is TGTGCCAGCAGCTTAGAGGACAGGTACAATGAGCAGTTCTTC. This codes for CASSLEDRYNEQFF.

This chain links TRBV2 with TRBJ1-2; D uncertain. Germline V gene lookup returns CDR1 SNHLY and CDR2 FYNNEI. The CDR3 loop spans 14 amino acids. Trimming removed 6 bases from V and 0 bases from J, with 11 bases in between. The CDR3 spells CASRQAVTNYGYTF. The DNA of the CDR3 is TGTGCCAGCAGGCAGGCCGTGACTAACTATGGCTACACCTTC.

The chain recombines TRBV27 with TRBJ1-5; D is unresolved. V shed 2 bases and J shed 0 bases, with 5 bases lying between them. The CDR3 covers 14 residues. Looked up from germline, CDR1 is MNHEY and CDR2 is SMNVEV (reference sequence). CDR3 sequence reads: CASSLGNSNQPQHF. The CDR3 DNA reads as TGTGCCAGCAGTTTAGGCAATAGCAATCAGCCCCAGCATTTT.

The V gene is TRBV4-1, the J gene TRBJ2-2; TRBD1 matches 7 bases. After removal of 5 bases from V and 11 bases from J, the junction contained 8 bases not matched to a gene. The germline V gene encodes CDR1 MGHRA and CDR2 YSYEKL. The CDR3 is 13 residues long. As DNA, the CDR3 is TGCGCCAGCAGCTCCATAGGGGGCGACGAGCTGTTTTTT. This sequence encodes CASSSIGGDELFF.

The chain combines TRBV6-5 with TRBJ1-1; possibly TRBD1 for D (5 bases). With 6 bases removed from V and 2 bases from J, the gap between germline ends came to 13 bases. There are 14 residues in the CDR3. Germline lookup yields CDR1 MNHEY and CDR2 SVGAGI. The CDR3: CASSDEGVNTEAFF. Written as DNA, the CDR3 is TGTGCCAGCAGCGACGAAGGGGTTAACACTGAAGCTTTCTTT.

Here the CDR3 DNA reads TGTGCCAGCAGAACAGGGGCCGCTCATTCTACGCAGTATTTT. Translating it yields CASRTGAAHSTQYF. The chain recombines TRBV6-4 with TRBJ2-3; 7 bases map to TRBD1. The J segment lost 8 bases and the V segment lost 6 bases, leaving 11 bases of the junction unmatched. The CDR3 loop spans 14 amino acids. Germline loops: CDR1 MRHNA, CDR2 SNTAGT.

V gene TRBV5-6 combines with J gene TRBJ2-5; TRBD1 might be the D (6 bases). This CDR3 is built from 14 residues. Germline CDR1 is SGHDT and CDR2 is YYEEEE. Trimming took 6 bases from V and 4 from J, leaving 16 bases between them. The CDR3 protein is CASILQGLGETQYF. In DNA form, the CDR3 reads TGTGCCAGCATCCTACAGGGTCTGGGAGAGACCCAGTACTTC.

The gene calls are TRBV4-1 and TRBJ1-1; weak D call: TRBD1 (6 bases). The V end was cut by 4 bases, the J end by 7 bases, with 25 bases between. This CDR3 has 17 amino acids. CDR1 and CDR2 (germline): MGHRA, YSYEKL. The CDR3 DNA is TGCGCCAGCAGCCGGTTTGTGGGGTATTCGGGACAAAGTGAAGCTTTCTTT. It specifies CASSRFVGYSGQSEAFF.

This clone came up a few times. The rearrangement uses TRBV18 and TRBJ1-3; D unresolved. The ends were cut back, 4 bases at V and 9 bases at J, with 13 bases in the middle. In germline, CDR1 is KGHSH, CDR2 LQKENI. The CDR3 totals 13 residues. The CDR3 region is CASSRLGGGTIYF. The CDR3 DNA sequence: TGTGCCAGCTCACGCCTTGGAGGTGGCACCATATATTTT.

The CDR3 loop is CASSSGTSTDTQYF. The CDR3 DNA reads TGCGCCAGCAGCTCCGGGACTAGCACAGATACGCAGTATTTT. The gene calls are TRBV5-1 and TRBJ2-3; D possibly corresponds to TRBD2 (6 bases). This CDR3 has 14 amino acids. Between the trimmed V and J ends, which lost 3 bases and 0 bases, there was a span of 8 bases. Germline V gene sequence: CDR1 SGHRS, CDR2 YFSETQ.

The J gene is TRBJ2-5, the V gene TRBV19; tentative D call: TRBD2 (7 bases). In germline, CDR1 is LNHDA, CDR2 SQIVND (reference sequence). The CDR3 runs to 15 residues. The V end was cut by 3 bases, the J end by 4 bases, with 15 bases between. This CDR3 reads CASSIGTGGGETQYF. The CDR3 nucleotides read TGTGCCAGTAGTATCGGGACGGGGGGCGGAGAGACCCAGTACTTC.

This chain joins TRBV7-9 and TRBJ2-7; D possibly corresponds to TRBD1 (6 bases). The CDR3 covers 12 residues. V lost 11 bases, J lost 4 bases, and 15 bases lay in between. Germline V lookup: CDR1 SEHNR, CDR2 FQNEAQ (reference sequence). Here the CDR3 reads CAGTQGSYEQYF. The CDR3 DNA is TGTGCCGGCACCCAGGGGTCATACGAGCAGTACTTC.

The CDR3 reads CASSVGTASGYTF. The CDR3 region has the DNA TGTGCCAGCAGCGTTGGGACAGCGTCAGGCTACACCTTC. The V and J genes are TRBV5-6 and TRBJ1-2; the match to TRBD1 covers 7 bases. The CDR3 is 13 residues long. V shed 4 bases and J 8 bases; nucleotides not matched to a gene: 8. Germline V gene sequence: CDR1 SGHDT, CDR2 YYEEEE.

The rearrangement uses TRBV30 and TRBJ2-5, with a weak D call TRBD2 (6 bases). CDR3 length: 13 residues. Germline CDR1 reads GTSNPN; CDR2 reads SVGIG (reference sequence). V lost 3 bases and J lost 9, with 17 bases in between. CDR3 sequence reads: CAWSAGTPTAQYF. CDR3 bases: TGTGCCTGGAGCGCCGGGACTCCAACGGCCCAGTACTTC.

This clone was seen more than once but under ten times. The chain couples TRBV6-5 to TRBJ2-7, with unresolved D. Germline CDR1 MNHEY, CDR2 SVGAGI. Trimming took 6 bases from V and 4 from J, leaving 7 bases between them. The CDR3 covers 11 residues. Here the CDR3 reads CASRQDYEQYF. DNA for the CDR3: TGTGCCAGCAGACAAGATTACGAGCAGTACTTC.

Written as DNA, the CDR3 is TGTGCCAGCAGTGACCCGGGACTAGCGGGGGGGCTAACCGGGGAGCTGTTTTTT. As protein: CASSDPGLAGGLTGELFF. The J gene is TRBJ2-2, the V gene TRBV25-1; TRBD2 matches 16 bases. CDR3 length equals 18 residues. Germline CDR1 and CDR2: MGHDK and SYGVNS. V lost 3 bases and J lost 5; bases outside the gene matches: 6.

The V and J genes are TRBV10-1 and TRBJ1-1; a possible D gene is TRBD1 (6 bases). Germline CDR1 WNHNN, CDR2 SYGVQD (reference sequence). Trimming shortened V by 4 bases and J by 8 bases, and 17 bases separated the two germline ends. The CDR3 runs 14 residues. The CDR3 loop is CASSAPHRGAEAFF. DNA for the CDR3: TGCGCCAGCAGTGCCCCCCACCGGGGGGCAGAAGCTTTCTTT.

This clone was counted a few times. CDR3 in DNA: TGTGCCAGTTGGGACTGGCCCATCTTGAACACTGAAGCTTTCTTT. Amino acid sequence: CASWDWPILNTEAFF. J is TRBJ1-1 and V is TRBV6-6, with D perhaps matching TRBD1 (5 bases). CDR3 size: 15 residues. Looked up from germline, CDR1 is MNHNY and CDR2 is SVGAGI (reference sequence). The V and J ends lost 9 bases and 0 bases respectively, with 17 bases between them.

The CDR3 bases are TGCAGCGTTATAGGGGGCAGTAGCTACACCTTC. Amino acids: CSVIGGSSYTF. The chain links TRBV29-1 to TRBJ1-2, with 7 positions matching TRBD1. Per the germline V gene, CDR1 is SQVTM and CDR2 is ANQGSEA. CDR3 length: 11 residues. Unmatched junction bases numbered 6, after V lost 5 bases and J lost 9 bases.

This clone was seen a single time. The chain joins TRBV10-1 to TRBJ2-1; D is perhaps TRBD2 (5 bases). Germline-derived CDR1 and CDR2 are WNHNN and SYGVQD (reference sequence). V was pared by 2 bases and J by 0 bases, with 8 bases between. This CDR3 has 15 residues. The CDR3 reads CASSEDGGSYNEQFF. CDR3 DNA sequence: TGCGCCAGCAGTGAGGACGGAGGCTCCTACAATGAGCAGTTCTTC.

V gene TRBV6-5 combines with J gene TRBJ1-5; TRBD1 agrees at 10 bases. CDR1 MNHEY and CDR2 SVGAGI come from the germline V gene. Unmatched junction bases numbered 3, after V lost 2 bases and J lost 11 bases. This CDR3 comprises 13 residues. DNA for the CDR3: TGTGCCAGCAGTTACGGCGGGACAGGGGCCCAGCATTTT. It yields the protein CASSYGGTGAQHF.

CDR3 sequence: CASSQDSGANTEAFF. CDR3 coding DNA: TGTGCCAGCAGCCAAGATTCAGGGGCTAACACTGAAGCTTTCTTT. V usage is TRBV4-2 and J usage is TRBJ1-1, with D perhaps TRBD1 (6 bases). The V end lost 0 bases, the J end lost 2 bases, and 10 bases lay between the germline ends. This CDR3 spans 15 amino acids. Per germline, CDR1 LGHNA and CDR2 YNFKEQ.